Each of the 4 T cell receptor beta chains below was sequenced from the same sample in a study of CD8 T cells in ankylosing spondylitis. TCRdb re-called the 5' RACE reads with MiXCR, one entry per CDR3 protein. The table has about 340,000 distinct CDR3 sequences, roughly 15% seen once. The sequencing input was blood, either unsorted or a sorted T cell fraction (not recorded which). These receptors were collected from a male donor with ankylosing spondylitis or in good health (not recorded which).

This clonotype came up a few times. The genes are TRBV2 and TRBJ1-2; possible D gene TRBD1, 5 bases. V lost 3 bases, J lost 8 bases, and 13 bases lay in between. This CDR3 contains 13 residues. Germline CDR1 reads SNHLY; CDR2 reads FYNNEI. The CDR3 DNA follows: TGTGCCAGCAGTGATAGGGTAGGGGACGGCTACACCTTC. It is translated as CASSDRVGDGYTF. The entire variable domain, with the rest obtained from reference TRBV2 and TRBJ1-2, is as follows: EPEVTQTPSHQVTQMGQEVILRCVPISNHLYFYWYRQILGQKVEFLVSFYNNEISEKSEIFDDQFSVERPDGSNFTLKIRSTKLEDSAMYFCASSDRVGDGYTFGSGTRLTVV.

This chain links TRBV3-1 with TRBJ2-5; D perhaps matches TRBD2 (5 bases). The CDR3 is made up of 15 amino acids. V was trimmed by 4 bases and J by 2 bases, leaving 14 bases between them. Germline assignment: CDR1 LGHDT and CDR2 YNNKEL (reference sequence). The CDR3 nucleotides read TGTGCCAGCAGCCCCCGGGAAGGCATACAAGAGACCCAGTACTTC. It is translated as CASSPREGIQETQYF.

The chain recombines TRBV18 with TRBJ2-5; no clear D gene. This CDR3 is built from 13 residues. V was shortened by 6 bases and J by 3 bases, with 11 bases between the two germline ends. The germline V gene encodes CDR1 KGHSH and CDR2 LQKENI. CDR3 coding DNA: TGTGCCAGCTCCATGACTGTGAAAGAGACCCAGTACTTC. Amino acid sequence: CASSMTVKETQYF.

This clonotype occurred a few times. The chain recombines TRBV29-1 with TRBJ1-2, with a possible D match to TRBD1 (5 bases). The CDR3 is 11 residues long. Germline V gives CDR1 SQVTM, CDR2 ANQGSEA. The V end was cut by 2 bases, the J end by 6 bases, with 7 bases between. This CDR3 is CSVEMGDGYTF. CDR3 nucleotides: TGCAGCGTTGAAATGGGGGATGGCTACACCTTC.